This is a list of T cell receptor beta chains from one sample in a study of T-cell memory formation after mild COVID-19. TCRdb ran MiXCR on the 5' RACE reads and lists one entry per CDR3 protein. The sample records about 360,000 distinct CDR3 sequences, roughly an eighth being singletons. The sample consisted of PBMCs or a T cell subset sorted from them (not recorded which). The receptors originated from a man aged 18 to 29 who had mild COVID-19 (a few samples of this study predate the infection). Cell type and time point are not known. Each CDR3 is given with its conserved first and last residue. Each record gives: clone size, V gene, D gene, J gene, CDR3 protein, CDR3 DNA. The D gene is left open where the match is weak. Expanded clones are given a class, and other clones once, few, many or no size at all.

abundance: NA
v_gene: TRBV6-5
d_gene: NA
j_gene: TRBJ2-3
CDR3aa: CASSSFAGTTDTQYF
CDR3nt: TGTGCCAGCAGTTCTTTTGCGGGGACCACAGATACGCAGTATTTT

abundance: few
v_gene: TRBV6-2/TRBV6-3
d_gene: NA
j_gene: TRBJ2-1
CDR3aa: CASRPSTGDEQFF
CDR3nt: TGTGCCAGCAGACCTAGTACCGGCGATGAGCAGTTCTTC

abundance: few
v_gene: TRBV6-6
d_gene: NA
j_gene: TRBJ1-2
CDR3aa: CASRSTGSAYGYTF
CDR3nt: TGTGCCAGCAGGTCGACAGGCTCGGCCTATGGCTACACCTTC

abundance: NA
v_gene: TRBV9
d_gene: TRBD2
j_gene: TRBJ2-2
CDR3aa: CASSPRGSGGPTTGELFF
CDR3nt: TGTGCCAGCAGCCCGAGGGGTAGCGGGGGGCCCACCACCGGGGAGCTGTTTTTT

abundance: NA
v_gene: TRBV6-6
d_gene: TRBD2
j_gene: TRBJ2-1
CDR3aa: CASSDPGGDNEQFF
CDR3nt: TGTGCCAGCAGCGACCCGGGGGGGGACAATGAGCAGTTCTTC

abundance: few
v_gene: TRBV6-6
d_gene: NA
j_gene: TRBJ2-3
CDR3aa: CASSYVRGGFSDTQYF
CDR3nt: TGTGCCAGCAGTTACGTGCGGGGTGGATTTTCGGATACGCAGTATTTT

abundance: few
v_gene: TRBV19
d_gene: NA
j_gene: TRBJ1-4
CDR3aa: CASSIGPKAIF
CDR3nt: TGTGCCAGTAGTATCGGCCCAAAAGCAATTTTT

abundance: few
v_gene: TRBV5-8
d_gene: NA
j_gene: TRBJ2-3
CDR3aa: CASSRRQGTDTQYF
CDR3nt: TGTGCCAGCAGCCGACGCCAAGGGACAGATACGCAGTATTTT

abundance: few
v_gene: TRBV7-2
d_gene: NA
j_gene: TRBJ1-5
CDR3aa: CASSIGVNQPQHF
CDR3nt: TGTGCCAGCAGCATAGGGGTTAATCAGCCCCAGCATTTT

abundance: NA
v_gene: TRBV7-2
d_gene: NA
j_gene: TRBJ1-5
CDR3aa: CASSEQFQPQHF
CDR3nt: TGTGCCAGCAGTGAACAATTTCAGCCCCAGCATTTT

abundance: few
v_gene: TRBV7-6
d_gene: NA
j_gene: TRBJ1-1
CDR3aa: CASSEEQRTEAFF
CDR3nt: TGTGCCAGCAGCGAGGAACAGAGAACTGAAGCTTTCTTT

abundance: NA
v_gene: TRBV7-2
d_gene: NA
j_gene: TRBJ2-7
CDR3aa: CASILSGVYEQYF
CDR3nt: TGTGCCAGCATCCTCTCCGGGGTGTACGAGCAGTACTTC

abundance: NA
v_gene: TRBV4-3
d_gene: TRBD1
j_gene: TRBJ2-2
CDR3aa: CASSQEIVRGLANTGELFF
CDR3nt: TGCGCCAGCAGCCAAGAAATCGTCAGGGGGCTAGCCAACACCGGGGAGCTGTTTTTT

abundance: NA
v_gene: TRBV15
d_gene: NA
j_gene: TRBJ2-2
CDR3aa: CATSPGENPGELFF
CDR3nt: TGTGCCACCAGCCCCGGAGAGAACCCCGGGGAGCTGTTTTTT

abundance: many
v_gene: TRBV4-1
d_gene: TRBD1
j_gene: TRBJ2-7
CDR3aa: CASSHGTALIYEQYF
CDR3nt: TGCGCCAGCAGCCACGGGACAGCCCTCATCTACGAGCAGTACTTC

abundance: few
v_gene: TRBV20-1
d_gene: TRBD1
j_gene: TRBJ2-1
CDR3aa: CSASRPGTGKNEQFF
CDR3nt: TGCAGTGCTTCACGTCCCGGGACAGGGAAGAATGAGCAGTTCTTC

abundance: few
v_gene: TRBV11-2
d_gene: NA
j_gene: TRBJ2-1
CDR3aa: CASITGYNEQFF
CDR3nt: TGTGCCAGCATCACGGGCTACAATGAGCAGTTCTTC

abundance: NA
v_gene: TRBV6-5
d_gene: NA
j_gene: TRBJ1-2
CDR3aa: CASRTDPGHYGYTF
CDR3nt: TGTGCCAGCAGGACCGATCCCGGACATTATGGCTACACCTTC

abundance: NA
v_gene: TRBV20-1
d_gene: NA
j_gene: TRBJ1-2
CDR3aa: CSARDQGERFYGYTF
CDR3nt: TGCAGTGCTAGAGATCAGGGAGAGAGGTTCTATGGCTACACCTTC